The T cell receptor beta chain described here comes from a study of quantifying T cell responses using KT2 cells (dated by TCRdb to 2016 to 2017). Regarding the study in general: RNA was DNase-treated and reverse transcribed with TCR alpha and beta constant-region primers, mostly using SuperScript III. Under optimum conditions, the efficiency of the T4 ligation step was estimated to be more than 9%. To avoid over-amplification, PCR2 was carried out as a SYBR Green qPCR and halted once a predetermined fluorescence threshold was reached. The full study reports these points: Over several orders of magnitude, the number of KT2 alpha and beta sequences rose linearly with the number of KT2 cells put in. At very high KT2 spike-in numbers, detection of KT2 sequences reached saturation. KT2 sequences were detected down to the lowest spike-in tested, about one KT2 cell per 100,000 PBMC. No side-by-side comparison of the pipeline with other TCR sequencing techniques was included in the study.

CDR1 MNHEY and CDR2 SVGAGI are derived from the germline V gene. Including cysteine and phenylalanine, the CDR3 has 14 amino acids. The DNA shown is the 42-base CDR3, in frame from base 1. The junction carries 9 bases between V and J, which are trimmed by 0 bases and 7 bases respectively. Known numbers of KT2, a T cell clone whose TCR had been sequenced previously, were spiked into unfractionated PBMC to test the sensitivity and accuracy of the pipeline. A range of KT2-to-PBMC ratios was produced by mixing KT2 cells with a fixed number of PBMC. Library preparation was by UMI-ligation and nested PCR. Using T4 RNA ligase 1, a single-stranded oligonucleotide bearing the Illumina SP2 sequence plus a UMI was ligated onto the 3' end of the cDNA. PCR1 consisted of 4 cycles (98 degrees C 15 s, 69 degrees C 30 s, 72 degrees C 40 s), and for the beta primer an equimolar mix of RC1.1 and RC1.2 was used to cover TRBC1 and TRBC2. From PCR2 onward, TCR alpha and beta chains were processed separately, with sample indices and Illumina adaptors added. Placed after an 8-base spacer, the UMI was made up of 12 random nucleotides arranged as two hexamers with a spacer between them. Sequencing was done on an Illumina MiSeq using v2 2x251 paired-end chemistry, usually with over 10 samples per run. PhiX DNA was added at about 5-8% to each sequencing library so that diversity was increased. Per the original workflow: Raw reads were converted to FASTQ with bcl2fastq and demultiplexed by dual indices using Demultiplexor. V and J genes were assigned by Decombinator through tag matching, with a single base-pair mismatch permitted. Collapsinator used UMIs to correct both sequencing errors and frequency errors arising from PCR heterogeneity. CDR3Translator converted Decombinator identifiers to nucleotide sequence, translated to amino acids, and extracted CDR3 using C- and N-terminal motifs. Each distinct KT2 TCR was counted as one cluster of KT2 sequences that shared a single unique molecular identifier. TCRdb trimmed public reads at Q25 via fastp, called clones via MiXCR and kept in-frame beta chains. Every distinct CDR3 protein forms one entry, paired with its most common genes and DNA. The V and J calls and clone size are TCRdb's, not the authors'. The sample has tens of thousands of distinct CDR3 sequences on record, 11% of them singletons. The ten most abundant clones make up less than 11% of the sample.

This clonotype is classified as medium-sized (0.01 to 0.1%). Its target antigen remains unknown. Base qualities are not provided; no much larger clone lies one nucleotide away. The sequence came from a human donor. The chain joins TRBV6-5 to TRBJ1-4; confidence is insufficient to name the D gene. The sample was PBMCs spiked with cells of the T cell clone KT2. Here the CDR3 is given as CASSYSSNGEKLFF. The DNA reads TGTGCCAGCAGTTACTCGAGTAATGGTGAAAAACTGTTTTTT.